A selection of T cell receptor beta chains follows, all from one sample in a study of blood T cell repertoires in COVID-19. Clones were read by immunoSEQ multiplex PCR, and TCRdb kept only the in-frame ones, dropping some. The sample lists 280,000 or so clones; approximately 88% were seen once. The sequenced sample consisted of PBMCs or T cells enriched from blood (not recorded which). Every receptor here comes from a woman in her thirties or forties who had recovered from COVID-19. Each CDR3 is given with its conserved first and last residue.

J gene | CDR3 length | V gene | CDR3 protein
TRBJ1-5 | 14 | TRBV4-3 | CASSQTGSNQPQHF
TRBJ1-2 | 16 | TRBV28 | CASRQGLGTGGYGYTF
TRBJ2-7 | 14 | TRBV15 | CATSRVASGYEQYF
TRBJ2-3 | 14 | TRBV5-6 | CASSLFGYTDTQYF
TRBJ2-7 | 18 | TRBV9 | CASSVGVGHSGSAHEQYF
TRBJ1-1 | 15 | TRBV6-2/TRBV6-3 | CASSSHRGRDTEAFF
TRBJ1-3 | 17 | TRBV15 | CATSRESLLEGGNTIYF
TRBJ2-5 | 15 | TRBV4-1 | CASSLEEASGRTQYF
TRBJ1-2 | 13 | TRBV19 | CASSINTAYGYTF
TRBJ2-7 | 13 | TRBV28 | CAIGTSGSYEQYF
TRBJ2-2 | 14 | TRBV30 | CAQKWGQGSGELFF
TRBJ2-2 | 17 | TRBV6-2/TRBV6-3 | CASSPLLAGVRVGELFF
TRBJ2-7 | 14 | TRBV7-9 | CASSLGVKTEKQYF
TRBJ1-1 | 15 | TRBV5-4 | CASSPEAGRNTEAFF
TRBJ1-1 | 13 | TRBV18 | CASSPAGHTEAFF
TRBJ2-7 | 15 | TRBV6-2/TRBV6-3 | CASSSLATVSYEQYF
TRBJ2-5 | 15 | TRBV6-5 | CASMGAGGPGETQYF
TRBJ1-2 | 13 | TRBV28 | CASRKSGVDGYTF
TRBJ1-1 | 14 | TRBV25-1 | CASSGLDSYREAFF
TRBJ1-2 | 13 | TRBV5-1 | CASSLDRASGYTF
TRBJ2-2 | 21 | TRBV30 | CAWSAYLPRTSGFLNTGELFF
TRBJ2-1 | 10 | TRBV20-1 | CRTPYNEQFF
TRBJ1-2 | 14 | TRBV28 | CASSLSGSNYGYTF
TRBJ1-3 | 16 | TRBV7-9 | CASSLITGGSGNTIYF
TRBJ2-1 | 16 | TRBV3-1/TRBV3-2 | CASSHKLAGTLDEQFF
TRBJ2-1 | 12 | TRBV5-1 | CASSSGEREQFF
TRBJ2-1 | 14 | TRBV5-1 | CASSSGVPYNEQFF
TRBJ2-2 | 13 | TRBV7-9 | CASSLVVVGELFF
TRBJ2-1 | 12 | TRBV3-1/TRBV3-2 | CASSQLRGEQFF
TRBJ2-6 | 14 | TRBV27 | CASTNRRGANVLTF
TRBJ2-7 | 14 | TRBV7-9 | CASSLTLQAGEQYF
TRBJ1-1 | 14 | TRBV18 | CASSPDSLNTEAFF
TRBJ2-7 | 16 | TRBV19 | CASSTGQHETDYEQYF
TRBJ2-3 | 15 | TRBV5-6 | CASSFGLASTDTQYF
TRBJ1-4 | 14 | TRBV27 | CASRGTAVNEKLFF
TRBJ1-3 | 16 | TRBV6-5 | CASSYDSLSSGNTIYF
TRBJ2-1 | 16 | TRBV11-2 | CASSLQGRGSYNEQFF
TRBJ1-6 | 15 | TRBV7-9 | CASSLARTGQSPLHF
TRBJ1-6 | 17 | TRBV27 | CASSFFPKSSYNSPLHF
TRBJ1-6 | 14 | TRBV27 | CASSPNRFKSPLHF
TRBJ1-3 | 14 | TRBV5-1 | CASSVDRAGNTIYF
TRBJ1-2 | 13 | TRBV5-1 | CASSLAGGEGYTF
TRBJ2-7 | 15 | TRBV3-1/TRBV3-2 | CASSQPDRGLHEQYF
TRBJ2-1 | 16 | TRBV29-1 | CSAAGGDQGVVHEQFF
TRBJ2-3 | 13 | TRBV30 | CAWSGLETDTQYF
TRBJ2-1 | 15 | TRBV7-2 | CASSFSAGVWNEQFF
TRBJ1-1 | 12 | TRBV30 | CAWSLSSTEAFF
TRBJ1-6 | 11 | TRBV25-1 | CASMRAGALHF
TRBJ2-4 | 12 | TRBV5-6 | CASSSGKNIQYF